The sequence of this T cell receptor (beta chain) was determined in a study of B cell selection in AIRE deficiency. The sorted conventional CD4 T cells were gated as CD4+CD127+. CDR1 is LGHNA and CDR2 is YSLEER in the germline V gene. Trimming at V came to 0 bases and at J to 8 bases, leaving 5 bases not matched to a gene. The CDR3 loop spans 15 amino acids. TCRdb keeps only in-frame clones here, not all; method: immunoSEQ multiplex PCR. The sample gives 20,000 to 25,000 clones, around 97% of which show up once; 0.22% is in the top ten. This clonotype was sampled from a human donor in good health. This chain joins TRBV4-3 and TRBJ1-4; 8 bases align to TRBD1. The sequenced sample was CD4+CD127+ conventional T cells sorted from PBMCs. The CDR3: CASSQDRTGGEKLFF. The CDR3 DNA follows: TGCGCCAGCAGCCAAGATCGTACAGGGGGAGAAAAACTGTTTTTT.